This T cell receptor (beta chain) was found in a study of shared clonotypes between healthy human individuals. Study results and limitations: Shared across a handful of donors were roughly 4.8% of the naive CD4 clonotypes.

Generated by immunoSEQ multiplex PCR, the TCRdb table keeps only in-frame clones and is missing some. The sample yields 2 million to 2.5 million clones, approximately 93% seen once. Germline V gives CDR1 KGHSY, CDR2 FQNENV. CDR3 length equals 16 residues. With V trimmed by 6 bases and J by 2 bases, 13 bases remained unmatched. On this clone itself: Its antigen remains unknown.

The sequenced sample was naive CD4+ T cells from PBMCs. Subset here: CD45RA+ positively selected. The clonotype was recovered from a man aged 18 to 29 in good health. Some clones in this sample may be carry-over from other donors' samples. The chain has TRBV16 and TRBJ2-7; the match to TRBD1 covers 7 bases. The CDR3 loop is CASRQRPTGRAYEQYF. CDR3 DNA sequence: TGTGCCAGCAGACAGAGACCGACAGGGCGAGCCTACGAGCAGTACTTC.